Below, 17 T cell receptor beta chains from the same sample are listed, as sequenced in a study of regulatory T cells in long-lasting Graves disease. Building of the TCR beta libraries involved iRepertoire HTBI primers and Arm-PCR of CDR3 regions. A single record per CDR3 protein comes from TCRdb applying MiXCR to the multiplex PCR reads. Seen here are about 530,000 distinct CDR3 sequences, about 16% observed once, and the top ten hold roughly 25%. Indicated time point: newly diagnosed GD, antithyroid drugs for less than 3 months. Isolated PBMC RNA provided the starting material for the TCR library. This sample was also put to use in a study of T cells in Graves' hyperthyroidism and ophthalmopathy.

This specimen was peripheral blood mononuclear cells (PBMCs), taken at new diagnosis, from a patient treated with antithyroid drugs. The receptor source for this set is a woman aged 40 to 65 with Graves disease.

The chain uses TRBV9 and TRBJ2-3; D is perhaps TRBD2 (5 bases). V shed 3 bases and J shed 2 bases, with 13 bases lying between them. Germline V gene data show CDR1 as SGDLS and CDR2 as YYNGEE. CDR3 size: 15 residues. The CDR3 sequence is CASSATGLHTDTQYF. CDR3 in DNA: TGTGCCAGCAGCGCCACGGGATTACACACAGATACGCAGTATTTT.

This clonotype appeared a few times. The V call is TRBV19, the J call TRBJ2-2; 8 bases align to TRBD2. The V and J ends lost 3 bases and 6 bases, in that order; junction bases with no gene match: 0. Germline values: CDR1 LNHDA, CDR2 SQIVND (reference sequence). CDR3 size: 13 residues. The CDR3, as DNA: TGTGCCAGTAGTATGACTAGCGCCGGGGAGCTGTTTTTT. The encoded protein is CASSMTSAGELFF.

This clonotype showed up just a few times. V and J are TRBV10-3 and TRBJ1-6; D may be TRBD1 (5 bases). Germline assignment: CDR1 ENHRY and CDR2 SYGVKD. V was cut by 5 bases and J by 7 bases, with 15 bases left in between. The length of the CDR3 is 15 residues. CDR3 DNA: TGTGCCATCAGTCAAAGAGGGGTTGGGAATTCACCCCTCCACTTT. It encodes CAISQRGVGNSPLHF.

This clonotype was counted many times. The chain has TRBV2 and TRBJ2-1; TRBD2 aligns across 10 bases. After removal of 8 bases from V and 3 bases from J, the junction contained 7 bases not matched to a gene. The CDR3 is 15 amino acids. Germline V CDR1 and CDR2: SNHLY, FYNNEI. CDR3 DNA sequence: TGTGCCAGCTCACCTTTAGCGGGGGGCTACAATGAGCAGTTCTTC. It translates to CASSPLAGGYNEQFF.

The gene calls are TRBV7-9 and TRBJ1-1; maybe TRBD1 (6 bases). This CDR3 spans 13 amino acids. CDR1 is SEHNR and CDR2 is FQNEAQ in the germline V gene (reference sequence). V lost 5 bases and J 12 bases, leaving 19 bases between the germline ends. The chain's CDR3 is CASSQGNAAMSFF. The CDR3 bases are TGTGCCAGCAGCCAGGGGAACGCGGCGATGTCTTTCTTT.

This clonotype was detected only a few times. This chain links TRBV6-5 with TRBJ2-5; a weak D match, TRBD1 (5 bases). Trimming shortened V by 2 bases and J by 1 base, and 5 bases separated the two germline ends. Germline-derived CDR1 and CDR2 are MNHEY and SVGAGI. The CDR3 contains 13 residues. Here the CDR3 DNA reads TGTGCCAGCAGTTACCAGGGCCAAGAGACCCAGTACTTC. It yields the protein CASSYQGQETQYF.

This clonotype was recorded many times. The genes are TRBV6-5 and TRBJ1-1; D may be TRBD1 (6 bases). V lost 6 bases and J lost 6, with 23 bases in between. The CDR3 has 16 residues. Per the germline V gene, CDR1 is MNHEY and CDR2 is SVGAGI. The CDR3 here is CASSYLRTDRPPEAFF. The CDR3 DNA reads as TGTGCCAGCAGCTACCTAAGGACAGACAGGCCTCCTGAAGCTTTCTTT.

This clonotype has more than one count but fewer than ten. The J gene is TRBJ1-1, the V gene TRBV6-1; 7 nucleotides line up with TRBD1. The CDR3 covers 16 residues. CDR1 is MNHNS, CDR2 SASEGT, per germline. J was trimmed by 2 bases and V by 5 bases; bases with no gene match: 11. This chain's CDR3 is CASSPPPGTENTEAFF. The CDR3 bases are TGTGCCAGCAGTCCCCCGCCCGGGACAGAAAACACTGAAGCTTTCTTT.

Many counts were recorded for this clonotype. The V gene is TRBV6-1, the J gene TRBJ1-1; D is uncertain. The CDR3 is 12 amino acids. With 5 bases removed from V and 4 bases from J, the gap between germline ends came to 8 bases. CDR1 is MNHNS, CDR2 SASEGT, per germline. Written as DNA, the CDR3 is TGTGCCAGCAGTCAAACAAGCACTGAAGCTTTCTTT. Protein sequence: CASSQTSTEAFF.

The chain uses TRBV9 and TRBJ1-2; D ambiguous. The V gene lost 1 base and the J gene lost 8 bases, with 12 bases spanning the gap. This CDR3 has 13 amino acids. Germline CDR1 is SGDLS and CDR2 is YYNGEE. CDR3 residues: CASSVSTAYGYTF. As DNA, the CDR3 is TGTGCCAGCAGCGTAAGCACAGCATACGGCTACACCTTC.

A few counts support this clonotype. The chain employs TRBV7-9 and TRBJ1-3, with 8 bases aligning to TRBD1. The length of the CDR3 is 16 residues. Germline V CDR1 and CDR2: SEHNR, FQNEAQ (reference sequence). Trimming removed 3 bases from V and 0 bases from J; junction bases left unmatched: 4. The CDR3 is CASSLGQEASGNTIYF. The CDR3 region has the DNA TGTGCCAGCAGCTTGGGACAGGAAGCCTCTGGAAACACCATATATTTT. The full variable domain, completed using reference TRBV7-9 and TRBJ1-3, is DTGVSQNPRHKITKRGQNVTFRCDPISEHNRLYWYRQTLGQGPEFLTYFQNEAQLEKSRLLSDRFSAERPKGSFSTLEIQRTEQGDSAMYLCASSLGQEASGNTIYFGEGSWLTVV.

This clonotype has ten or more counts. CDR3 loop: CASSIPGQGAPLHF. CDR3 DNA: TGTGCCAGCAGTATACCGGGACAGGGAGCACCCCTCCACTTT. This chain connects TRBV7-8 to TRBJ1-6; the match to TRBD1 covers 9 bases. CDR3 length: 14 residues. Germline V gives CDR1 SGHVS, CDR2 FQNEAQ. V trimming: 6 bases; J trimming: 11 bases; junction bases outside the gene matches: 8. Combining the CDR3 with reference TRBV7-8 and TRBJ1-6 gives the whole variable domain GAGVSQSPRYKVAKRGQDVALRCDPISGHVSLFWYQQALGQGPEFLTYFQNEAQLDKSGLPSDRFFAERPEGSVSTLKIQRTQQEDSAVYLCASSIPGQGAPLHFGNGTRLTVT.

The chain joins TRBV19 to TRBJ2-1, with 10 bases fitting TRBD1. The CDR3 loop spans 15 amino acids. Germline CDR1 and CDR2: LNHDA and SQIVND (reference sequence). V gave up 5 bases and J gave up 8 bases; unmatched junction bases: 9. Here the CDR3 DNA reads TGTGCCAGTAGTGGGGGACAGGGGTCTAGGGATGAGCAGTTCTTC. Translating gives CASSGGQGSRDEQFF.

This clonotype came up a few times. The J gene is TRBJ1-3, the V gene TRBV12-3 or TRBV12-4, with D hard to call. The CDR3 is 13 residues long. Trimming removed 2 bases from V and 8 bases from J, with 10 bases in between. The DNA for the CDR3 is TGTGCCAGCAGTTTAAGTAACGGGGACACCATATATTTT. Translating gives CASSLSNGDTIYF.

Note on this clonotype: The junction differs from germline at one of its ends, possibly a read error. The V and J genes are TRBV6-2 or TRBV6-3 and TRBJ2-1; D tentatively fits TRBD1 or TRBD2 (6 bases each). From germline, CDR1 is MNHEY and CDR2 SVGEGT. The CDR3 spans 15 residues. The CDR3 nucleotides are TGTGCCAGCAGCCGGCGGGGTCCAGGGGTCGATGAGCAGCTCTTC. It specifies CASSRRGPGVDEQLF.

This clonotype was observed at least ten times. The chain joins TRBV12-3 or TRBV12-4 to TRBJ2-7; no clear D. Trimming stripped 6 bases from V and 2 bases from J, with 8 bases between. This CDR3 contains 12 residues. This CDR3 reads CASSLLPYEQYF. In nucleotides, the CDR3 is TGTGCCAGCAGCCTCCTCCCCTACGAGCAGTACTTC.

The chain couples TRBV19 to TRBJ1-5; D gene ambiguous. The CDR3 covers 16 residues. V was shortened by 6 bases and J by 0 bases, with 15 bases between the two germline ends. Germline CDR1 is LNHDA and CDR2 is SQIVND (reference sequence). CDR3 amino acids: CASSTTWENSNQPQHF. CDR3 coding DNA: TGTGCCAGTAGCACCACTTGGGAAAATAGCAATCAGCCCCAGCATTTT.